The entry below describes one T cell receptor beta chain. Antigen unknown. These data come from a study of T cell responses to AZD1222 COVID-19 vaccine. Study as a whole: Pooling was applied to second doses at about 4 or about 12 weeks. Study findings and constraints: Only 5 or 6 individuals given AZD1222 were seropositive at baseline. Nearly half of unique spike-specific TCRs reportedly avoided B.1.351 and B.1.1.7 mutated regions. Donors, mostly white British, included more females; clonal diversity was possibly underestimated.

The table came from immunoSEQ multiplex PCR; TCRdb's copy has only in-frame clones and leaves some out. The table records 130,000 or so clones, about 93% of them present only once. CDR1 and CDR2 (germline): SEHNR, FQNEAQ (reference sequence). Trimming stripped 4 bases from V and 13 bases from J, with 17 bases between. The CDR3 has 14 amino acids. Material: peripheral blood, obtained on day 0 of AZD1222 vaccination. This clonotype was obtained from an adult in good health. This chain uses TRBV7-9 with TRBJ1-6; D uncertain. CDR3 sequence reads: CASSSSRFSEPLHF. In DNA form, the CDR3 reads TGTGCCAGCAGCTCTAGCCGTTTTTCTGAGCCCCTCCACTTT.